Sequencing of this T cell receptor beta chain was carried out in a study of blood T cell repertoires in COVID-19 (dated by TCRdb to the early 2020s). A note on the overall study: Collaborator samples came from the United States, Italy and Spain and covered acute and convalescent phases of COVID-19. The material from the prospective study consisted of cDNA or gDNA derived from T cells, B-cell-depleted T cells, or PBMCs. Deeply sampled blood TCRbeta repertoires from subjects exposed to, actively infected with, or recovered from COVID-19 were included in the dataset. The repertoires were released in a freely available public database meant as a resource for research on the immune response to SARS-CoV-2. The samples were drawn from two sources: the first 160 participants of the ongoing ImmuneRACE study, and about 1,300 subjects contributed by 6 global collaborators. A de-identified subject ID, COVID-19 status, age in years and sex were almost always included in the sample metadata. Where available, HLA class I and class II types were obtained from metadata supplied by the sample provider rather than from assay-based typing.

Participants in the prospective study were aged about 18 to 95 years, lived in 24 United States geographic areas, and enrolled through a virtual design. In the prospective study, participants were assigned to cohorts based on the clinical history participants reported in a screening survey and a study questionnaire. Recovered participants in ImmuneRACE Cohort 3 were defined by two consecutive negative NP/OP PCR tests, clearance by a healthcare professional, or resolution of symptoms. Mobile phlebotomists in the prospective study collected whole blood, serum and a nasopharyngeal or oropharyngeal swab from every participant. Additional blood draws and questionnaires over an approximately two-month period could optionally be provided by prospective study participants. Before DNA extraction, blood samples from the prospective study were shipped at room temperature or frozen. What the research found in general, with its limitations: The quantity of clinical and demographic metadata differed by source and by participant and was supplied without curation.

In this sample, this clone turned up once. No antigen is known for it. Base qualities are not at hand, and no much larger clone is one base apart. TCRbeta CDR3 regions were amplified from genomic DNA by means of the immunoSEQ Assay, a bias-controlled multiplex PCR. Under the source paper's analysis protocol: The number of nucleated cells in each sample was estimated by amplification of reference gene primers within the assay. Sequence reads were collapsed and filtered to measure the absolute abundance of every unique TCRbeta CDR3 rearrangement. For each sample, productive Simpson clonality was calculated as the square root of Simpson's diversity index across productive rearrangements. Entries here come from immuneACCESS through TCRdb and include only in-frame sequences with V and J called. Some clones fail to appear in such tables; in the studies checked, an unresolved V gene covers under half of the shortfall, and the cause of the remainder is unknown. V, J and clone size are taken as reported in that table, and D and trimming were inferred from the DNA itself. The sample yields more than 300,000 clones; about 90% were counted once. 4.5% to 7% of the sample belongs to the ten largest clones.

CDR1 is given as SGHRS and CDR2 as YFSETQ, both from the germline V gene. Including cysteine and phenylalanine, the CDR3 has 15 amino acids. The only DNA kept is the CDR3, 45 bases in frame from the first base. V trim: 3 bases; J trim: 4 bases; unmatched bases: 6. Here the chain combines TRBV5-1 and TRBJ1-5; TRBD1 aligns with 8 central bases. The sequence was collected from a woman aged 25 to 39 who had recovered from COVID-19. Sequenced: PBMCs or T cells enriched from blood (not recorded which). The bases are TGCGCCAGCAGCTCCACCGGGACAGGTAATCAGCCCCAGCATTTT. Translated, it gives CASSSTGTGNQPQHF.